This T cell receptor beta chain was recovered during a study of blood T cell repertoires in COVID-19. On the study more broadly: Samples taken during acute and convalescent COVID-19 were collected in the United States, Italy and Spain. In each case, the material was cDNA or gDNA derived from T cells, B-cell-depleted T cells, or PBMCs.

Seattle enrolled patients during active infection and tracked them longitudinally. Original analysis: The assay estimated nucleated cells by amplifying reference gene primers. Clones were read by immunoSEQ multiplex PCR, and TCRdb kept only the in-frame ones, dropping some. The DNA gave D and trimming, while V, J and clone size come from that table. The data show about 150,000 clones, about 85% seen once. V was clipped by 5 bases and J by 2 bases; unmatched bases: 6. Germline CDR1 KGHSH, CDR2 LQKENI. This CDR3 has 15 amino acids. The chain employs TRBV18 and TRBJ2-3, with 8 nucleotides matching TRBD1. This clonotype originated in a man in his fifties or sixties with COVID-19, enrolled during active disease. Sequenced material: peripheral blood. CDR3 sequence reads: CASSDRGPITDTQYF. CDR3 DNA sequence: TGTGCCAGCTCAGACAGGGGACCTATCACAGATACGCAGTATTTT.